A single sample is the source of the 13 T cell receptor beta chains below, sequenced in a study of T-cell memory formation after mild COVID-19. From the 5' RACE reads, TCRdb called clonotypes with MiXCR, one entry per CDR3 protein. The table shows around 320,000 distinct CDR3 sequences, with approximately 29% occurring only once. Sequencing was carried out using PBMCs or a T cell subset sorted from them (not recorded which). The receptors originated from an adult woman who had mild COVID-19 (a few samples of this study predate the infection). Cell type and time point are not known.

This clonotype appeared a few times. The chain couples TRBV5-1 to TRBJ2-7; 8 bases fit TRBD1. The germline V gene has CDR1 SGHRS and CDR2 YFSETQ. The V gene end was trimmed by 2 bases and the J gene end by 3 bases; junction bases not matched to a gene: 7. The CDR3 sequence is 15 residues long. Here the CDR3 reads CASSFGTGTSYEQYF. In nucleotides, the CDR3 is TGCGCCAGCAGCTTCGGGACAGGCACAAGCTACGAGCAGTACTTC.

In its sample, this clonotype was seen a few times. The CDR3 loop reads CASSTFGVAGGIDNEQFF. In nucleotides, the CDR3 is TGTGCCAGCAGCACCTTCGGGGTTGCGGGGGGCATTGACAATGAGCAGTTCTTC. The V and J genes are TRBV3-1 and TRBJ2-1; TRBD2 agrees at 8 bases. The germline gives CDR1 LGHDT, CDR2 YNNKEL (reference sequence). V lost 5 bases and J lost 5; bases outside the gene matches: 17. The CDR3 is 18 residues long.

The CDR3 bases are TGTGCCAGCAGGATACATCGACAGGGGGCAGATACGCAGTATTTT. This codes for CASRIHRQGADTQYF. The V call is TRBV7-9, the J call TRBJ2-3, with 9 bases lining up with TRBD1. Unmatched junction bases numbered 8, after V lost 6 bases and J lost 4 bases. Germline values: CDR1 SEHNR, CDR2 FQNEAQ (reference sequence). The CDR3 loop spans 15 amino acids.

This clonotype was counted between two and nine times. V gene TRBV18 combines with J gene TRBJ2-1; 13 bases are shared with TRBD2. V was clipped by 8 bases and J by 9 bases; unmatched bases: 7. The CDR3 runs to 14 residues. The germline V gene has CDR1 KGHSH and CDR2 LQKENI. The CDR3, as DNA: TGTGCCAGCGGTGGGACTAGCGGGATATCTGAGCAGTTCTTC. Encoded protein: CASGGTSGISEQFF.

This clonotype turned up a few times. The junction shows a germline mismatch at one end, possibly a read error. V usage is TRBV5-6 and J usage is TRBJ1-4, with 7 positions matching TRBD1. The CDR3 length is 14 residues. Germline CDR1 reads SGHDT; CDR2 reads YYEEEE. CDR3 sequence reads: CASSREGQKGAGVF. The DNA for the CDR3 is TGTGCCAGCAGCAGAGAGGGACAGAAGGGGGCTGGTGTTTTT. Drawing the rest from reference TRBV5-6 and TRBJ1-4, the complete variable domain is DAGVTQSPTHLIKTRGQQVTLRCSPKSGHDTVSWYQQALGQGPQFIFQYYEEEERQRGNFPDRFSGHQFPNYSSELNVNALLLGDSALYLCASSREGQKGAGVFGSGTQLSVL.

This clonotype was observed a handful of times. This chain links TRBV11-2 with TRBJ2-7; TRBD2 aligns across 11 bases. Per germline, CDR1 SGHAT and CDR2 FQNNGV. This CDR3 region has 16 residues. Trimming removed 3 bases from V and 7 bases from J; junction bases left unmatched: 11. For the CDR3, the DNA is TGTGCCAGCAGCTTGTCTAGCGGGAGGACCCTGGGGGAGCAGTACTTC. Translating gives CASSLSSGRTLGEQYF. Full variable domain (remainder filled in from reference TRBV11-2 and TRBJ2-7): EAGVAQSPRYKIIEKRQSVAFWCNPISGHATLYWYQQILGQGPKLLIQFQNNGVVDDSQLPKDRFSAERLKGVDSTLKIQPAKLEDSAVYLCASSLSSGRTLGEQYFGPGTRLTVT.

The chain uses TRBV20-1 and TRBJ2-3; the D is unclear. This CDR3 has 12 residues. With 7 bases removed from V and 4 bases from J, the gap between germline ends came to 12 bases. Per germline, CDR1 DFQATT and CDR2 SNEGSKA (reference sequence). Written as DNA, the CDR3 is TGCAGTGTGCCCAGGCAAGCAGATACGCAGTATTTT. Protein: CSVPRQADTQYF.

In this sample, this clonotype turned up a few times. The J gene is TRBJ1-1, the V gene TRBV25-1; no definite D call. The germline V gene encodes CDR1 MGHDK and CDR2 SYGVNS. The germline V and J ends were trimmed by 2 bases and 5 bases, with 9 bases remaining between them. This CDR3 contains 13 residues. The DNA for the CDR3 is TGTGCCAGCAGTGAAGGGTTGAGGACTGAAGCTTTCTTT. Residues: CASSEGLRTEAFF.

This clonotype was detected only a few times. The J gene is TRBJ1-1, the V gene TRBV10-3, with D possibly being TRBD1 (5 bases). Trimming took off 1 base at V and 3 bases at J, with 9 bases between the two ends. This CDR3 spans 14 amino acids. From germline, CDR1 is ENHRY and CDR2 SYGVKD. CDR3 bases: TGTGCCATCAGTGAGTACGGGACGGACACTGAAGCTTTCTTT. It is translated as CAISEYGTDTEAFF.

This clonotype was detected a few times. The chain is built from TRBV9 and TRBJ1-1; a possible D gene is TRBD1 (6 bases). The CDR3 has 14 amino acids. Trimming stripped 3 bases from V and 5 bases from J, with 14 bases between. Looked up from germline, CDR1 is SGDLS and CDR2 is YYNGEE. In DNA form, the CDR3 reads TGTGCCAGCAGCGCGGGGGGGGGCTCGACTGAAGCTTTCTTT. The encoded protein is CASSAGGGSTEAFF.

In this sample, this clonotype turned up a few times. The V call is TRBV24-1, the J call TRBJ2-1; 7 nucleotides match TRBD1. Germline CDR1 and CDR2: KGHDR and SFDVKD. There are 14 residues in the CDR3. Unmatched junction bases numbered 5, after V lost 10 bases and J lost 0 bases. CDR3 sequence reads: CATQTGTSYNEQFF. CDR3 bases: TGTGCCACTCAGACAGGGACCTCCTACAATGAGCAGTTCTTC.

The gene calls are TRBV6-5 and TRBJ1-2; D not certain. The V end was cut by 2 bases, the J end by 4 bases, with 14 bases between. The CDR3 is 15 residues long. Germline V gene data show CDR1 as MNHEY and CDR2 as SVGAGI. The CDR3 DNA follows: TGTGCCAGCAGTTACGATACCACACGGGGCTATGGCTACACCTTC. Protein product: CASSYDTTRGYGYTF.

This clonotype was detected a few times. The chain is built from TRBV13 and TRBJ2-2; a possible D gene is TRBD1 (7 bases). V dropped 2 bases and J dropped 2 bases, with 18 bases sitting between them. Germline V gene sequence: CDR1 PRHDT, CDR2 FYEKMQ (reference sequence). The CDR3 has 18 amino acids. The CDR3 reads CASSLWEDRTINTGELFF. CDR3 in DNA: TGTGCCAGCAGCTTATGGGAGGACAGGACCATTAACACCGGGGAGCTGTTTTTT.